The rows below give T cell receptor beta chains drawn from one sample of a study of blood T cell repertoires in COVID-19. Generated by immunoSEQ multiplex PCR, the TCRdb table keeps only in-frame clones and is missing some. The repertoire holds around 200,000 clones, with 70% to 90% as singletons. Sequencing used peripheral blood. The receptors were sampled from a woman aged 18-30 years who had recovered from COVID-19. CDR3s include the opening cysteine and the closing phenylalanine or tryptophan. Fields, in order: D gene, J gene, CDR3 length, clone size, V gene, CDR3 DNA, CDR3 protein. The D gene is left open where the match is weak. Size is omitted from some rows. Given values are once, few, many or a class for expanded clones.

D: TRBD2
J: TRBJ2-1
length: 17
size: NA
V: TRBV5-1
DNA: TGCGCCAGCAGCTTACAGGTGGGACTAGCGGAATACAATGAGCAGTTCTTC
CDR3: CASSLQVGLAEYNEQFF

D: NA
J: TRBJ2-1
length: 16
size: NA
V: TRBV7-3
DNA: TGTGCCAGCAGCTTGGGGACTCTACGGTCCTACAATGAGCAGTTCTTC
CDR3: CASSLGTLRSYNEQFF

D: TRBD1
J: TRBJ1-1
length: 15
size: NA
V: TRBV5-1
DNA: TGCGCCAGCAAAATAAAAGGGGGCGGCGGCACTGAAGCTTTCTTT
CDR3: CASKIKGGGGTEAFF

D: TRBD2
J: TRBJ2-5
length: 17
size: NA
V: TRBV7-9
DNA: TGTGCCAGCAGCTCCCCTCGAGCGACTAGCGGGAGAGAGACCCAGTACTTC
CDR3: CASSSPRATSGRETQYF

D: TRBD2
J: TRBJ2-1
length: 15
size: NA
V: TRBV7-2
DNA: TGTGCCAGCAGCTTCGGGACTAGCGGGGCGAATGAGCAGTTCTTC
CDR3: CASSFGTSGANEQFF

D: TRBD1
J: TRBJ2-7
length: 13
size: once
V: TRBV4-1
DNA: TGCGCCAGCAGCCGACCAGCAGGGGGCGAGCAGTACTTC
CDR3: CASSRPAGGEQYF

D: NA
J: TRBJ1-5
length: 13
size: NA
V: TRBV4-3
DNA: TGCGCCAGCAGCCAAAGGGGCAGGCAGCCCCAGCATTTT
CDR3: CASSQRGRQPQHF

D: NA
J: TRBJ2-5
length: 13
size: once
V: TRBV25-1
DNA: TGTGCCAGCAGTGACACGAGAGAGGAGACCCAGTACTTC
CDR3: CASSDTREETQYF

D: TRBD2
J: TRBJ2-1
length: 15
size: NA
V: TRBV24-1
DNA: TGTGCCACCAGTTCTAGCGGAGGCGGCACCGATGAGCAGTTCTTC
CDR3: CATSSSGGGTDEQFF

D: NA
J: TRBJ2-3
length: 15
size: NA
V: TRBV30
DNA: TGTGCCTGGAGTATTCAGGGGCACAGCACAGATACGCAGTATTTT
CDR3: CAWSIQGHSTDTQYF

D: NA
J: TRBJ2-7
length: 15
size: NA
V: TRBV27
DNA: TGTGCCAGCAGCTCCGGGTCGCCGAATTTTTACGAGCAGTACTTC
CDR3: CASSSGSPNFYEQYF

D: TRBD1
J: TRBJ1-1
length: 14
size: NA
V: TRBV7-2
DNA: TGTGCCAGCAGCTTGACGACAGGGTCTACTGAAGCTTTCTTT
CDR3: CASSLTTGSTEAFF

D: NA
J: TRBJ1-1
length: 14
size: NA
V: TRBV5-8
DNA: TGTGCCAGCAGCCCCTCAGTGGTTCGCACTGAAGCTTTCTTT
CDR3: CASSPSVVRTEAFF

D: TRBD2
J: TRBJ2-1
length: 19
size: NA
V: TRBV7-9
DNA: TGTGCCAGCAGCTTACAGGGAAAGCTAGCGGCCGCCTCCTACAATGAGCAGTTCTTC
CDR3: CASSLQGKLAAASYNEQFF

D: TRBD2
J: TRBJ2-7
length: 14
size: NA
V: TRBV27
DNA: TGTGCCAGCAGTTTAAGGGAGCGGGACTACGAGCAGTACTTC
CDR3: CASSLRERDYEQYF

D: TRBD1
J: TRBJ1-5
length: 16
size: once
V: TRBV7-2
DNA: TGTGCCAGCAACCTCTCGGGACAGGGGGCCGGTCAGCCCCAGCATTTT
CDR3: CASNLSGQGAGQPQHF

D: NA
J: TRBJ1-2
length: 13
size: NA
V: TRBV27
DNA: TGTGCCAGCAGTCTACCAGGGGCGCGAGGCTACACCTTC
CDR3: CASSLPGARGYTF

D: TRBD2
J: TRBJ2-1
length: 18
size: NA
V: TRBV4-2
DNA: TGTGCCAGCAGCCAAGACGAATCAACTAGCGGGCTTTACAATGAGCAGTTCTTC
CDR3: CASSQDESTSGLYNEQFF

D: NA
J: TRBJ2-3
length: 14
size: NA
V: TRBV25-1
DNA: TGTGCCAGCAGTGACACTCTCCGCACAGATACGCAGTATTTT
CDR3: CASSDTLRTDTQYF

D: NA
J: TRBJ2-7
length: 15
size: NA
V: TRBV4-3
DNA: TGCGCCAGCAGCCAAGAACAGGGGAGGTCCTACGAGCAGTACTTC
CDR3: CASSQEQGRSYEQYF

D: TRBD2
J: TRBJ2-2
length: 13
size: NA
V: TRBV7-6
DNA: TGTGCCAGCAGCTGGGGGGGCACCGGGGAGCTGTTTTTT
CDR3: CASSWGGTGELFF

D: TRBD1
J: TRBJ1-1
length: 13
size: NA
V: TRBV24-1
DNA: TGTGCCACAGCAGGGGGTGGCGACACTGAAGCTTTCTTT
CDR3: CATAGGGDTEAFF

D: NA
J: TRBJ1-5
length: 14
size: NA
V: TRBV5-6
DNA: TGTGCCAGCAGCTTGCGGGGAAGCAATCAGCCCCAGCATTTT
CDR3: CASSLRGSNQPQHF

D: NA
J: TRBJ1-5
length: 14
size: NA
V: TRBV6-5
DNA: TGTGCCAGCAGTTACAGTGGACGGGGTCAGCCCCAGCATTTT
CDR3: CASSYSGRGQPQHF

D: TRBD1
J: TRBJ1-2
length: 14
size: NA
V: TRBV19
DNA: TGTGCCAGTACCCCGGACAGGTCTGGCCGCGGCTACACCTTC
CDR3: CASTPDRSGRGYTF

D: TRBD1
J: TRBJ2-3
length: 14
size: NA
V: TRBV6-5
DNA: TGTGCCAGCAAGAGGACAGGATCCACAGATACGCAGTATTTT
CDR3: CASKRTGSTDTQYF

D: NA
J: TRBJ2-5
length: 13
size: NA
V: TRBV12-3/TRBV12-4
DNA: TGTGCCAGCAGACAGACCCAGACAGGGACCCAGTACTTC
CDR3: CASRQTQTGTQYF

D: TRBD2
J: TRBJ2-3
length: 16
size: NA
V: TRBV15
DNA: TGTGCCACCAGCAGAGGGTTAGCGGGACGCACAGATACGCAGTATTTT
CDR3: CATSRGLAGRTDTQYF

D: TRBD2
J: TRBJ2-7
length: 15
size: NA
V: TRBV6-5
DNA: TGTGCCAGCAGTAAAAGACTAGCGGGAGCACGGGAGCAGTACTTC
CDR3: CASSKRLAGAREQYF

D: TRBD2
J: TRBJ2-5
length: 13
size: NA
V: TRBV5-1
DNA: TGCGCCAGCAGTATAGCGGGGCAAGAGACCCAGTACTTC
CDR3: CASSIAGQETQYF

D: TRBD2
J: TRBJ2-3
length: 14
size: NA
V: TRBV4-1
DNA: TGCGCCAGCAGCCCGACTAGCGGGACAGATACGCAGTATTTT
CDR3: CASSPTSGTDTQYF

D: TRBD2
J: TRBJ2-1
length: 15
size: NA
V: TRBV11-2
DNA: TGTGCCAGCAGAGGACTAGCGGGAGTTGTTAATGAGCAGTTCTTC
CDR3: CASRGLAGVVNEQFF